A single sample gave rise to the 14 T cell receptor beta chains below, sequenced in a study of vaccination effects on CD4 cells after COVID-19. These receptors' targets are unknown. After more than 9 days in culture, the CD4+ T cells were isolated. Measured with immunoSEQ multiplex PCR; TCRdb has only the in-frame clones, and not every one. The data contain about 50,000 clones, roughly 80% of them seen just once; the ten biggest clones take up roughly 3%. The material sequenced was CD4+ T cells from PBMCs cultured without peptide, taken before COVID-19 vaccination. The receptors were sampled from a human donor who received a COVID-19 vaccine.

The J gene is TRBJ1-6, the V gene TRBV18; possibly TRBD1 for D (5 bases). Germline V gives CDR1 KGHSH, CDR2 LQKENI. The CDR3 extends over 17 amino acids. Trimming left V 2 bases short and J 2 bases short, with 13 bases between. The CDR3 here is CASSPSQGAAYNSPLHF. In DNA form, the CDR3 reads TGTGCCAGCTCACCATCCCAGGGCGCGGCCTATAATTCACCCCTCCACTTT.

The chain couples TRBV19 to TRBJ2-5; possible D gene TRBD2, 6 bases. The V gene lost 5 bases and the J gene lost 4 bases, with 14 bases spanning the gap. The CDR3 runs 14 residues. Germline assignment: CDR1 LNHDA and CDR2 SQIVND (reference sequence). The CDR3 loop is CASSGSRGGETQYF. CDR3 coding DNA: TGTGCCAGTAGTGGTTCGAGGGGAGGAGAGACCCAGTACTTC.

This clone has only one observation. This rearrangement joins TRBV6-5 to TRBJ1-5; D remains ambiguous. Trimming removed 3 bases from V and 5 bases from J, with 17 bases in between. There are 16 residues in the CDR3. The germline V gene has CDR1 MNHEY and CDR2 SVGAGI. The CDR3, as DNA: TGTGCCAGCAGTTATTTCCCCTCGCGGAATGATCAGCCCCAGCATTTT. As protein: CASSYFPSRNDQPQHF.

CDR3 in amino acids: CASSGPIWSPDGYTF. CDR3 nucleotides: TGTGCCAGCAGTGGACCCATATGGTCCCCCGATGGCTACACCTTC. This chain connects TRBV28 to TRBJ1-2; D uncertain. Germline values: CDR1 MDHEN, CDR2 SYDVKM. Trimming removed 5 bases from V and 6 bases from J, with 19 bases in between. CDR3 length equals 15 residues.

The gene calls are TRBV13 and TRBJ1-1; no reliable D call. Germline values: CDR1 PRHDT, CDR2 FYEKMQ (reference sequence). The CDR3 contains 15 residues. Trimming removed 3 bases at V and 6 bases at J, with 17 bases between. CDR3 sequence reads: CASSFRSQLVPEAFF. CDR3 DNA sequence: TGTGCCAGCAGCTTCCGGTCCCAACTGGTCCCTGAAGCTTTCTTT.

The chain combines TRBV7-3 with TRBJ1-2, with 11 nucleotides matching TRBD1. The CDR3 totals 14 residues. In germline, CDR1 is SGHTA, CDR2 FQGTGA. V was clipped by 5 bases and J by 7 bases; unmatched bases: 6. CDR3 amino acids: CASSADRGQGGYTF. The CDR3 region has the DNA TGTGCCAGCAGCGCGGACAGGGGGCAGGGTGGCTACACCTTC.

The rearrangement links TRBV5-1 to TRBJ1-1; D call uncertain. This CDR3 has 13 residues. The germline gives CDR1 SGHRS, CDR2 YFSETQ. V lost 0 bases to trimming and J lost 1 base, with 4 bases between them. This CDR3 reads CASSLVSNTEAFF. Here the CDR3 DNA reads TGCGCCAGCAGCTTGGTTTCGAACACTGAAGCTTTCTTT.

The rearrangement links TRBV5-6 to TRBJ1-2, with 8 bases aligning to TRBD1. With 2 bases clipped from V and 5 bases from J, the junction kept 2 bases outside the gene matches. There are 13 residues in the CDR3. Germline lookup yields CDR1 SGHDT and CDR2 YYEEEE. Written as DNA, the CDR3 is TGTGCCAGCAGCTTACAGGGGGGTTATGGCTACACCTTC. It translates to CASSLQGGYGYTF.

The genes are TRBV2 and TRBJ2-5, with 8 bases aligning to TRBD1. The germline V gene has CDR1 SNHLY and CDR2 FYNNEI. Unmatched junction bases numbered 9, after V lost 4 bases and J lost 5 bases. The CDR3 consists of 15 residues. The CDR3 is CASSGKRQGKETQYF. As DNA, the CDR3 is TGTGCCAGCAGTGGAAAAAGACAGGGGAAGGAGACCCAGTACTTC. Full variable domain (remainder filled in from reference TRBV2 and TRBJ2-5): EPEVTQTPSHQVTQMGQEVILRCVPISNHLYFYWYRQILGQKVEFLVSFYNNEISEKSEIFDDQFSVERPDGSNFTLKIRSTKLEDSAMYFCASSGKRQGKETQYFGPGTRLLVL.

V and J are TRBV7-2 and TRBJ1-5, with 7 bases lining up with TRBD1. Unmatched junction bases numbered 2, after V lost 4 bases and J lost 2 bases. Germline V gene data show CDR1 as SGHTA and CDR2 as FQGNSA. CDR3 length: 14 amino acids. The CDR3: CASSYRGRNQPQHF. For the CDR3, the DNA is TGTGCCAGCAGCTACAGGGGCCGCAATCAGCCCCAGCATTTT.

The V gene is TRBV7-3, the J gene TRBJ2-3, with a possible D match to TRBD1 (5 bases). This CDR3 has 14 residues. V lost 1 base and J 4 bases, leaving 9 bases between the germline ends. The germline V gene has CDR1 SGHTA and CDR2 FQGTGA. CDR3 bases: TGTGCCAGCAGCTTAAGACAGATTGCAGATACGCAGTATTTT. Translation gives CASSLRQIADTQYF.

The chain is built from TRBV7-3 and TRBJ2-5, with D perhaps given as TRBD1 or TRBD2 (6 bases each). The germline CDR1 and CDR2 sequences are SGHTA and FQGTGA. CDR3 length: 15 amino acids. V lost 5 bases and J lost 4, with 17 bases in between. The CDR3 protein is CASSPNRGRTETQYF. The CDR3 nucleotides are TGTGCCAGCAGCCCCAACCGGGGGCGGACAGAGACCCAGTACTTC.

The rearrangement joins TRBV7-3 to TRBJ2-2; 10 nucleotides align to TRBD2. After removal of 5 bases from V and 4 bases from J, the junction contained 7 bases not matched to a gene. Per germline, CDR1 SGHTA and CDR2 FQGTGA. The CDR3 has 16 residues. CDR3 bases: TGTGCCAGCAGCAGGTATAGCGGGGGGAGCACCGGGGAGCTGTTTTTT. This encodes CASSRYSGGSTGELFF.

The chain joins TRBV4-3 to TRBJ1-2; no clear D. In germline, CDR1 is LGHNA, CDR2 YSLEER. V lost 0 bases and J lost 4, with 9 bases in between. The CDR3 totals 14 residues. The chain's CDR3 is CASSQDRQVYGYTF. The CDR3, as DNA: TGCGCCAGCAGCCAAGATCGGCAGGTCTATGGCTACACCTTC.